The 9 T cell receptor beta chains presented below share a single source sample, sequenced in a study of CD8+CD57+ T cells in acquired aplastic anemia. Profiling of TCR beta VDJ combinations and CDR3 sequences used genomic DNA as template. TCRdb redid the calling of the reads with MiXCR, one entry per CDR3 protein. Here the sample spans a few hundred thousand distinct CDR3 sequences, about half being singletons. Sequencing was done on patients that had shown CD8+CD57+ cell expansion by flow cytometry. Specimen: sorted CD4+, CD8+, or CD8+CD57+ T cells (not recorded which) from PBMCs. The receptors shown here come from a human donor with aplastic anemia.

The rearrangement links TRBV6-6 to TRBJ1-1; 7 bases fit TRBD1. J was trimmed by 5 bases and V by 7 bases; bases with no gene match: 10. The CDR3 runs 14 residues. The germline V gene has CDR1 MNHNY and CDR2 SVGAGI (reference sequence). In DNA, the CDR3 is TGTGCCAGCACCCAACAGGGGTCAGGGACTGAAGCTTTCTTT. Its translation is CASTQQGSGTEAFF.

The rearrangement uses TRBV13 and TRBJ2-3; 11 positions agree with TRBD2. Trimming took 3 bases from V and 1 from J; bases not matched to a gene: 3. This CDR3 comprises 16 residues. Germline CDR1 and CDR2: PRHDT and FYEKMQ (reference sequence). CDR3 DNA sequence: TGTGCCAGCAGCTTCTTAGCGGGGGGGGGCACAGATACGCAGTATTTT. This gives the protein CASSFLAGGGTDTQYF.

With regard to this clonotype: A much larger clone sits a single nucleotide away, making a read error possible. The chain couples TRBV3-1 to TRBJ1-6; unclear D gene. Germline CDR1 and CDR2: LGHDT and YNNKEL (reference sequence). This CDR3 contains 13 residues. This CDR3 is CASSQVLASSLHF. As DNA, the CDR3 is TGTGCCAGCAGCCAAGTCCTGGCTTCATCCCTCCACTTT. The entire variable domain, with the rest obtained from reference TRBV3-1 and TRBJ1-6, is as follows: DTAVSQTPKYLVTQMGNDKSIKCEQNLGHDTMYWYKQDSKKFLKIMFSYNNKELIINETVPNRFSPKSPDKAHLNLHINSLELGDSAVYFCASSQVLASSLHFGNGTRLTVT.

In this sample, this clonotype turned up many times. The chain has TRBV2 and TRBJ1-2, with a tentative D call TRBD1 (5 bases). The CDR3 consists of 14 residues. Germline lookup yields CDR1 SNHLY and CDR2 FYNNEI. Trimming removed 3 bases from V and 8 bases from J, with 16 bases in between. The CDR3 DNA reads as TGTGCCAGCAGTGAGGTGGACTTCAAGGGGGGCTACACCTTC. This translates into CASSEVDFKGGYTF.

This clonotype was seen at least ten times. The rearrangement links TRBV20-1 to TRBJ1-5; D is perhaps TRBD1 (6 bases). The V gene's germline CDR1 is DFQATT and CDR2 SNEGSKA (reference sequence). Deletions cut 0 bases from V and 0 bases from J, with 15 bases between. The CDR3 runs 17 residues. The chain's CDR3 is CSARDQRGTFSNQPQHF. CDR3 DNA: TGCAGTGCTAGAGATCAGAGGGGGACGTTTAGCAATCAGCCCCAGCATTTT.

This clonotype was recorded many times. V and J are TRBV7-8 and TRBJ2-5; weak D call: TRBD1 (6 bases). The V and J ends lost 5 bases and 1 base respectively, with 11 bases between them. The CDR3 sequence is 14 residues long. The germline V gene encodes CDR1 SGHVS and CDR2 FQNEAQ. CDR3 nucleotide sequence: TGTGCCAGCAGCGTAAACAGGGCCCAAGAGACCCAGTACTTC. Protein sequence: CASSVNRAQETQYF.

The chain joins TRBV5-1 to TRBJ1-2, with 8 bases lining up with TRBD1. This CDR3 contains 14 residues. Germline CDR1 is SGHRS and CDR2 is YFSETQ. J was trimmed by 7 bases and V by 0 bases; bases with no gene match: 5. CDR3 sequence (DNA): TGCGCCAGCAGCTTGGAGGCAGGGGGCCGTGGCTACACCTTC. Translation: CASSLEAGGRGYTF. The full variable domain, its missing parts supplied by reference TRBV5-1 and TRBJ1-2, is KAGVTQTPRYLIKTRGQQVTLSCSPISGHRSVSWYQQTPGQGLQFLFEYFSETQRNKGNFPGRFSGRQFSNSRSEMNVSTLELGDSALYLCASSLEAGGRGYTFGSGTRLTVV.

The chain recombines TRBV7-2 with TRBJ2-3; 13 bases agree with TRBD2. Germline CDR1 SGHTA, CDR2 FQGNSA. The V segment lost 9 bases and the J segment 5 bases; nucleotides outside the gene matches: 17. There are 18 residues in the CDR3. CDR3 in amino acids: CASTMGLAGRAGEDTQYF. The DNA for the CDR3 is TGTGCCAGTACCATGGGACTAGCGGGGAGGGCAGGGGAAGATACGCAGTATTTT.

The sample holds many counts of this clonotype. The V call is TRBV3-1, the J call TRBJ2-7, with no clear D. The length of the CDR3 is 13 residues. The V gene lost 2 bases and the J gene lost 0 bases, with 5 bases spanning the gap. The V gene's germline CDR1 is LGHDT and CDR2 YNNKEL (reference sequence). CDR3 residues: CASSQYGSYEQYF. The CDR3 nucleotides read TGTGCCAGCAGCCAATACGGCTCCTACGAGCAGTACTTC.